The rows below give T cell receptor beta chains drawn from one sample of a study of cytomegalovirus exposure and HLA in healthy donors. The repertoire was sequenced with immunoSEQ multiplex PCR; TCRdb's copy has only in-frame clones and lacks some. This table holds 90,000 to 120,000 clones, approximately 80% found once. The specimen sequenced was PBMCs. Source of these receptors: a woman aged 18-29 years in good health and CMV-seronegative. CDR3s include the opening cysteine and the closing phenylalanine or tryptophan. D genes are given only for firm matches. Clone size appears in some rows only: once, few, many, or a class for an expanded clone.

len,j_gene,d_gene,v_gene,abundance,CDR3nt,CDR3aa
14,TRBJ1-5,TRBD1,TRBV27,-,TGTGCCAGCAGTTGGGACAGGCGGGGTCAGCCCCAGCATTTT,CASSWDRRGQPQHF
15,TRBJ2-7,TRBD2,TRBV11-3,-,TGTGCCAGCAGCTTAGGAGGGCTAGCGGGGACCGAGCAGTACTTC,CASSLGGLAGTEQYF
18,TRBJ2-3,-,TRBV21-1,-,TGTGCCAGCAGCAAAGATAGTAGGCGCGGGACCTACACAGATACGCAGTATTTT,CASSKDSRRGTYTDTQYF
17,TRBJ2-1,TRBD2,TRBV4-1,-,TGCGCCAGCAGCCAAGGGGGAGGGCTAGCGGGAGGCAATGAGCAGTTCTTC,CASSQGGGLAGGNEQFF
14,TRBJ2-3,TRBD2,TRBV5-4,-,TGTGCCAGCAATAGGGAGGGCCCCCCAGATACGCAGTATTTT,CASNREGPPDTQYF
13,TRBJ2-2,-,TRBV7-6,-,TGTGCCAGCAGCTTAGCTCGCACCGGGGAGCTGTTTTTT,CASSLARTGELFF
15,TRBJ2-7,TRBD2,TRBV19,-,TGTGCCAGTAGCTATCCGGGACTAGCGATGTACGAGCAGTACTTC,CASSYPGLAMYEQYF
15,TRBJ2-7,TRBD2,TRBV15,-,TGTGCCACCAGCAGAGGAAGCGGGAGCCCCTACGAGCAGTACTTC,CATSRGSGSPYEQYF
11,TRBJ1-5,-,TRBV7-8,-,TGTGCCAGCAGCTCCAGGGGGCCCCAGCATTTT,CASSSRGPQHF
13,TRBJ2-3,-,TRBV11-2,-,TGTGCCAGCAGCGTACAGCCCACAGATACGCAGTATTTT,CASSVQPTDTQYF
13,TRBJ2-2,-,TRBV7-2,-,TGTGCCAGCAGCTTGCTCAGTTCCGGGGAGCTGTTTTTT,CASSLLSSGELFF
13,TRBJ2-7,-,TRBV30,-,TGTGCCTGGAGTGTAAGGAGGGGGGGAGAGCAGTACTTC,CAWSVRRGGEQYF
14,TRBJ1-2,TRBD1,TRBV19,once,TGTGCCAGTAGTATAGGGCCACAGGGGTACGGCTACACCTTC,CASSIGPQGYGYTF
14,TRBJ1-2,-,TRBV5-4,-,TGTGCCAGCAGCTACGGGGGGCAGGACTATGGCTACACCTTC,CASSYGGQDYGYTF
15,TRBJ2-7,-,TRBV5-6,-,TGTGCCAGCAGCGGCTACAGGGTGGGCTCCTACGAGCAGTACTTC,CASSGYRVGSYEQYF
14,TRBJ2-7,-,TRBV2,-,TGTGCCAGCAGTGGTGGGACACGCGCCTCGGGGCAGTACTTC,CASSGGTRASGQYF
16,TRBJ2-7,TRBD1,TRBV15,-,TGTGCCACCAGCAGGATTTTAGGACAGGGGGCGCGAGAGCAGTACTTC,CATSRILGQGAREQYF
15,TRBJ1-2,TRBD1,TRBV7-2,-,TGTGCCAGCAGCTTGGGACAGCCAGCTAACTATGGCTACACCTTC,CASSLGQPANYGYTF
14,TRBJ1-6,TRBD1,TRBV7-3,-,TGTGCCAGCAGCCTCGGGACAGAAAATTCACCCCTCCACTTT,CASSLGTENSPLHF
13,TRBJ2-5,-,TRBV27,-,TGTGCCAGCAGAGAGACAGTTCGAGAGACCCAGTACTTC,CASRETVRETQYF
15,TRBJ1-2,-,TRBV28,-,TGTGCCAGTTTATCGTGGGGCGGGGGAGACTATGGCTACACCTTC,CASLSWGGGDYGYTF
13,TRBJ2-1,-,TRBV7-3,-,TGTGCCAGCAGCCCCGGGGAGCCCAATGAGCAGTTCTTC,CASSPGEPNEQFF
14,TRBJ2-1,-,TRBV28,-,TGTGCCAGCAGCCCCCAGGGAACCTACAATGAGCAGTTCTTC,CASSPQGTYNEQFF
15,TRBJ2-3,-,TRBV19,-,TGTGCCAGTAGTAGGGGGGAGAGGAGCACAGATACGCAGTATTTT,CASSRGERSTDTQYF
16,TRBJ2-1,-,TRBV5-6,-,TGTGCCAGCAGCTTGGTTCTAAGTGGGGGGGCGGATGAGCAGTTCTTC,CASSLVLSGGADEQFF
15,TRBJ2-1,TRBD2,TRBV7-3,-,TGTGCCAGCAGCTTATATAGCGGGGGGGGGAATGAGCAGTTCTTC,CASSLYSGGGNEQFF
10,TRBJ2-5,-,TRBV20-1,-,TGCAGTGCTTCGCAAGAGACCCAGTACTTC,CSASQETQYF
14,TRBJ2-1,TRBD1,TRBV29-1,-,TGCAGCGTCAAAGGGACAGGGGCCTACAATGAGCAGTTCTTC,CSVKGTGAYNEQFF
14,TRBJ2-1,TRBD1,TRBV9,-,TGTGCCAGCAGCCGGGACAGCCTAAACAATGAGCAGTTCTTC,CASSRDSLNNEQFF
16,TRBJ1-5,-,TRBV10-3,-,TGTGCCATCAGTGAGTCGGGAGGGGGGAGTAGGCAGCCCCAGCATTTT,CAISESGGGSRQPQHF
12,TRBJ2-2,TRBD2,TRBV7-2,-,TGTGCCAGCAGCTATTTGGCGGGGGGACTGTTTTTT,CASSYLAGGLFF
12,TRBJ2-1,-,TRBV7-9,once,TGTTCCAGCAGCTTAGGGGGGGGTGAGCAGTTCTTC,CSSSLGGGEQFF
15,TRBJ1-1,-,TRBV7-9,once,TGTTCCAGCAGCTTAGTAATCGGGGGGCCCACTGAAGCTTTCTTT,CSSSLVIGGPTEAFF
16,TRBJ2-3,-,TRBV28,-,TGTGCCAGCAGTCCCCTCCGGGGGATAAACACAGATACGCAGTATTTT,CASSPLRGINTDTQYF
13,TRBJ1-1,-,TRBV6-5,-,TGTGCCAGCATCCGAGGCCCCATCGGTGAAGCTTTCTTT,CASIRGPIGEAFF
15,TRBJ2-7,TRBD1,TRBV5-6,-,TGTGCCAGCAGCAAGGCCGGGACAGGGGGGAACGAGCAGTACTTC,CASSKAGTGGNEQYF
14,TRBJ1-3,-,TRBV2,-,TGTGCCAGCAGTGAACCGGGCTCTGGAAACACCATATATTTT,CASSEPGSGNTIYF
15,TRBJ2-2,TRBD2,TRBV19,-,TGTGCCACCAGAGAGATAGCGGGGGAGACCGGGGAGCTGTTTTTT,CATREIAGETGELFF
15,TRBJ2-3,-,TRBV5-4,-,TGTGCCAGCAGCGTATTGACAGGTTACACAGATACGCAGTATTTT,CASSVLTGYTDTQYF
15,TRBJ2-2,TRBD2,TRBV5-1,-,TGCGCCAGCAGCGCTTGGACTAGCAGCACCGGGGAGCTGTTTTTT,CASSAWTSSTGELFF
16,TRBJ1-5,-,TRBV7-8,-,TGTGCCAGCAGCACCCAGACAGGTTATAGCAATCAGCCCCAGCATTTT,CASSTQTGYSNQPQHF
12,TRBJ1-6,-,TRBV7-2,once,TGTGCCAGCACCAACTCCGCCCCGGTCCTCCACTTT,CASTNSAPVLHF
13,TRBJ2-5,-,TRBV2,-,TGTGCCAGCAGATCGGACACGAAAGAGACCCAGTACTTC,CASRSDTKETQYF
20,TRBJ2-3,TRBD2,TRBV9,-,TGTGCCAGCAGCGACAGGGTCGTTCGACTAGCGGGCACCCCCACAGATACGCAGTATTTT,CASSDRVVRLAGTPTDTQYF
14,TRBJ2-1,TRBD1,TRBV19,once,TGTGCCAGTACCAGGGACAGGGATCACAATGAGCAGTTCTTC,CASTRDRDHNEQFF
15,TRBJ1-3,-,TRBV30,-,TGTGCCTGGAGTTATCAGCAGGGAAGCACAAACACCATATATTTT,CAWSYQQGSTNTIYF
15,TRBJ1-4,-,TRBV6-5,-,TGTGCCAGCAGGAATCTCGAGACAGGAAATGAAAAACTGTTTTTT,CASRNLETGNEKLFF
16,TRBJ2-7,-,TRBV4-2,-,TGTGCCAGCAGCCAAGATTCCGGGTTAGCTCTTTACGAGCAGTACTTC,CASSQDSGLALYEQYF
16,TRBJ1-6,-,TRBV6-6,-,TGTGCCAGCAGTCAGCGGACAGTAAACTATAATTCACCCCTCCACTTT,CASSQRTVNYNSPLHF
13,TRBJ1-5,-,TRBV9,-,TGTGCCAGCAGCGTTGACATCGCTGGGCCCCAGCATTTT,CASSVDIAGPQHF
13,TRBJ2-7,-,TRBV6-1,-,TGTGCCAGCAGGGTGACTCCTCGGGGCGAGCAGTACTTC,CASRVTPRGEQYF
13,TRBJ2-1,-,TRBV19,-,TGTGCCAGTAGTGAGCAGGGTCCGGATGAGCAGTTCTTC,CASSEQGPDEQFF
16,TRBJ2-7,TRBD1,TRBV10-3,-,TGTGCCATCAGTGAAATCACAGGGGGACCTCCCTACGAGCAGTACTTC,CAISEITGGPPYEQYF